This entry features one TCR beta chain sequence. Its antigen is unknown. A multiplex PCR was run with 60 Vbeta primers and 13 Jbeta primers. Profiled with immunoSEQ multiplex PCR; TCRdb holds only in-frame clones, not every one. This table has some 81,000 clones, 65% to 85% appearing once. Germline CDR1 and CDR2: SGHRS and YFSETQ. Trimming removed 3 bases from V and 0 bases from J, with 11 bases in between. The CDR3 runs to 15 residues. These data belong to a study of cytomegalovirus exposure and HLA in healthy donors. Study observations and caveats: In a later analysis, most CMV-associated TCR beta chains appeared HLA-restricted.

The chain is built from TRBV5-1 and TRBJ2-3; possible D gene TRBD2, 5 bases. The sequencing input was PBMCs. The receptor was derived from a woman between 40 and 50 years old in good health and CMV-seropositive. DNA for the CDR3: TGCGCCAGCAGCTCGTGGACTTCTAGCACAGATACGCAGTATTTT. It yields the protein CASSSWTSSTDTQYF.